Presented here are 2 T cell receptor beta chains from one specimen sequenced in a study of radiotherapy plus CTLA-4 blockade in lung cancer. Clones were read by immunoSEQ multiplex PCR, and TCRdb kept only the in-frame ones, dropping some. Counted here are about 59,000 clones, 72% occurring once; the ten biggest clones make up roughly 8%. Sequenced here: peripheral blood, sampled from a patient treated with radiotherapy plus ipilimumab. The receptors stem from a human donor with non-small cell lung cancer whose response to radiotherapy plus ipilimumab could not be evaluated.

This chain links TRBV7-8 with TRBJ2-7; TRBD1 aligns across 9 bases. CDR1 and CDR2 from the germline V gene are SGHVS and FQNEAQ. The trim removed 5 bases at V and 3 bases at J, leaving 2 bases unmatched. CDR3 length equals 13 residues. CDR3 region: CASSDRGVYEQYF. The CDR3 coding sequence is TGTGCCAGCAGCGACAGGGGGGTCTACGAGCAGTACTTC.

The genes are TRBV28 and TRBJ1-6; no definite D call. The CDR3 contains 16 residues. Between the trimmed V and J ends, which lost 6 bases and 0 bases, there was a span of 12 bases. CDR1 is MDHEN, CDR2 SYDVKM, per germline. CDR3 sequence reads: CASRDGLSSYNSPLHF. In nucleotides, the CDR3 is TGTGCCAGCAGGGACGGACTGAGCTCCTATAATTCACCCCTCCACTTT.